These 10 T cell receptor beta chains share one sample of origin, sequenced in a study of blood T cell repertoires in COVID-19. The repertoire was sequenced with immunoSEQ multiplex PCR; TCRdb's copy has only in-frame clones and lacks some. The sample records about 370,000 clones, roughly nine tenths being singletons. Sequenced input: PBMCs or T cells enriched from blood (not recorded which). The receptors derive from a woman in her 40s who had been exposed to COVID-19.

The chain is built from TRBV10-1 and TRBJ2-1; TRBD2 matches at 8 bases. Trimming at V came to 5 bases and at J to 8 bases, leaving 14 bases not matched to a gene. The CDR3 is made up of 16 amino acids. The germline CDR1 and CDR2 sequences are WNHNN and SYGVQD (reference sequence). This CDR3 is CASSTRRSGRKDEQFF. CDR3 in DNA: TGCGCCAGCAGTACCCGCCGGAGCGGGAGAAAGGATGAGCAGTTCTTC.

The chain combines TRBV20-1 with TRBJ2-7; unclear D gene. V lost 2 bases and J 6 bases, leaving 5 bases between the germline ends. The CDR3 loop spans 10 amino acids. Germline assignment: CDR1 DFQATT and CDR2 SNEGSKA (reference sequence). The CDR3 sequence: CSARLSEQYF. DNA for the CDR3: TGCAGTGCTAGACTTAGCGAGCAGTACTTC.

The chain uses TRBV7-2 and TRBJ1-2; D not resolved. The germline CDR1 and CDR2 sequences are SGHTA and FQGNSA. V lost 2 bases to trimming and J lost 6 bases, with 13 bases between them. The CDR3 is 14 amino acids. The CDR3 DNA reads as TGTGCCAGCAGCTTACTCGGGGATTGGCATGGCTACACCTTC. As protein: CASSLLGDWHGYTF.

Concerning this clone itself: An end of the junction does not agree with germline; a read error may underlie this. This chain joins TRBV12-3 or TRBV12-4 and TRBJ1-2; 10 nucleotides align to TRBD1. This CDR3 contains 13 residues. The CDR3 reads CASRGDRGPSNAF. The CDR3 region has the DNA TGTGCCAGCAGGGGGGACAGGGGACCTTCTAACGCCTTC.

The chain combines TRBV7-8 with TRBJ1-6; TRBD1 matches at 8 bases. The CDR3 runs to 15 residues. Germline V CDR1 and CDR2: SGHVS, FQNEAQ. With V trimmed by 4 bases and J by 9 bases, 8 bases remained unmatched. The CDR3 region has the DNA TGTGCCAGCAGCTCGGACAGGGCAATCGGTTCACCCCTCCACTTT. It encodes CASSSDRAIGSPLHF.

The rearrangement joins TRBV6-2 or TRBV6-3 to TRBJ2-2; no reliable D call. The CDR3 has 13 amino acids. Germline values: CDR1 MNHEY, CDR2 SVGEGT. Deletions cut 5 bases from V and 4 bases from J, with 8 bases between. This CDR3 reads CASSQLLTGELFF. CDR3 DNA: TGTGCCAGCAGTCAACTCCTCACCGGGGAGCTGTTTTTT.

The CDR3 loop is CAARGLAGEQYF. DNA of the CDR3: TGCGCAGCACGCGGGCTAGCGGGCGAGCAGTACTTC. The chain links TRBV10-2 to TRBJ2-7, with TRBD2 identical over 8 bases. The CDR3 loop spans 12 amino acids. Germline V gene data show CDR1 as WSHSY and CDR2 as SAAADI.

CDR3: CSAKGLAGSVEQFF. As DNA, the CDR3 is TGCAGCGCCAAGGGACTAGCGGGATCAGTTGAGCAGTTCTTC. This chain connects TRBV29-1 to TRBJ2-1; 13 bases align to TRBD2. Germline V CDR1 and CDR2: SQVTM, ANQGSEA. CDR3 size: 14 residues. Trimming at V came to 7 bases and at J to 9 bases, leaving 9 bases not matched to a gene.

The chain is built from TRBV19 and TRBJ1-1; 8 nucleotides match TRBD1. The CDR3 extends over 16 amino acids. Germline lookup yields CDR1 LNHDA and CDR2 SQIVND (reference sequence). With 4 bases clipped from V and 0 bases from J, the junction kept 7 bases outside the gene matches. CDR3 amino acids: CASSRQGQGLNTEAFF. The DNA for the CDR3 is TGTGCCAGTAGTAGACAAGGACAGGGCCTGAACACTGAAGCTTTCTTT.

The chain is built from TRBV19 and TRBJ1-6; 7 bases are shared with TRBD1. CDR3 size: 14 residues. Germline V lookup: CDR1 LNHDA, CDR2 SQIVND (reference sequence). J gave up 7 bases and V 5 bases, and 5 bases lay outside the gene matches. CDR3 DNA sequence: TGTGCCAGTAGTTCGGGCAGGGGGAATTCACCCCTCCACTTT. It yields the protein CASSSGRGNSPLHF. Based on the CDR3 plus reference TRBV19 and TRBJ1-6, the full variable domain is DGGITQSPKYLFRKEGQNVTLSCEQNLNHDAMYWYRQDPGQGLRLIYYSQIVNDFQKGDIAEGYSVSREKKESFPLTVTSAQKNPTAFYLCASSSGRGNSPLHFGNGTRLTVT.